This T cell receptor beta chain is drawn from a study of blood T cell repertoires in COVID-19. Across the study: Acute-phase and convalescent COVID-19 samples originated in the United States, Italy and Spain. Sources were T cells, B-cell-depleted T cells, or PBMCs; the material itself was cDNA or gDNA.

Germline-derived CDR1 and CDR2 are LGHDT and YNNKEL (reference sequence). V dropped 3 bases and J dropped 5; count of bases not matched to a gene: 1. CDR3 length: 14 residues. Authors' data handling: Estimation of nucleated cell counts relied on the amplification of reference gene primers. TCRdb's table, derived via immunoSEQ multiplex PCR, lists solely in-frame clones and lacks some. V, J and clone size are those of that table, while D and trimming were read from the DNA. The sample lists about 190,000 clones, around 90% occurring once. This receptor was identified in a human donor in a cohort sampled during active COVID-19. The V call is TRBV3-1 (or the pseudogene TRBV3-2), the J call TRBJ1-5, with 10 bases fitting TRBD1. The sample consisted of peripheral blood. CDR3 protein: CASSQGTGDQPQHF. In nucleotides, the CDR3 is TGTGCCAGCAGCCAGGGGACAGGGGATCAGCCCCAGCATTTT.